The 5 T cell receptor beta chains below come from one sample, sequenced in a study of blood T cell repertoires in COVID-19. Repertoires were generated with immunoSEQ multiplex PCR, while TCRdb's copy carries only in-frame clones and drops some. The sample consists of about 180,000 clones, around 79% of them appearing once. Sequenced sample: peripheral blood. These receptors originate from a woman in her 70s with acute or convalescent COVID-19.

The chain is built from TRBV5-4 and TRBJ2-7; TRBD2 agrees at 8 bases. The V gene end was trimmed by 0 bases and the J gene end by 6 bases; junction bases not matched to a gene: 5. Germline assignment: CDR1 SGHNT and CDR2 YYREEE (reference sequence). The CDR3 contains 14 residues. CDR3 loop: CASSLVAGSREQYF. CDR3 sequence (DNA): TGTGCCAGCAGCTTGGTAGCGGGATCCCGCGAGCAGTACTTC.

This chain uses TRBV7-8 with TRBJ2-1; tentative D call: TRBD1 (6 bases). Germline lookup yields CDR1 SGHVS and CDR2 FQNEAQ. Trimming shortened V by 6 bases and J by 4 bases, and 13 bases separated the two germline ends. This CDR3 has 14 residues. The DNA for the CDR3 is TGTGCCAGCAGGGCGGACAGTCCTTACAATGAGCAGTTCTTC. Protein sequence: CASRADSPYNEQFF. The variable domain in full, with the rest retrieved from reference TRBV7-8 and TRBJ2-1, is GAGVSQSPRYKVAKRGQDVALRCDPISGHVSLFWYQQALGQGPEFLTYFQNEAQLDKSGLPSDRFFAERPEGSVSTLKIQRTQQEDSAVYLCASRADSPYNEQFFGPGTRLTVL.

This clone rates as medium-sized. The chain carries TRBV9 and TRBJ2-3, with 11 bases fitting TRBD2. Germline assignment: CDR1 SGDLS and CDR2 YYNGEE. The CDR3 is 17 residues long. J lost 2 bases, V lost 3 bases, and 8 bases had no gene match. This CDR3 is CASSARLAGISTDTQYF. As DNA, the CDR3 is TGTGCCAGCAGCGCAAGACTAGCGGGGATTTCCACAGATACGCAGTATTTT. The whole variable domain, remainder taken from reference TRBV9 and TRBJ2-3, is DSGVTQTPKHLITATGQRVTLRCSPRSGDLSVYWYQQSLDQGLQFLIQYYNGEERAKGNILERFSAQQFPDLHSELNLSSLELGDSALYFCASSARLAGISTDTQYFGPGTRLTVL.

CDR3 sequence: CASSLAGESSGNTIYF. In DNA form, the CDR3 reads TGTGCCAGCAGCCTGGCGGGAGAAAGCTCTGGAAACACCATATATTTT. This chain links TRBV7-9 with TRBJ1-3; D ambiguous. Trimming took off 5 bases at V and 0 bases at J, with 14 bases between the two ends. The CDR3 length is 16 residues. The germline V gene has CDR1 SEHNR and CDR2 FQNEAQ (reference sequence).

The rearrangement joins TRBV2 to TRBJ1-1; D gene ambiguous. Trimming took off 0 bases at V and 2 bases at J, with 10 bases between the two ends. The CDR3 loop spans 15 amino acids. Germline V lookup: CDR1 SNHLY, CDR2 FYNNEI. CDR3 coding DNA: TGTGCCAGCAGTGAAGCGCCGAATACAAACACTGAAGCTTTCTTT. Translation gives CASSEAPNTNTEAFF.